The present T cell receptor beta chain was sequenced within a study of CD8 T cells in ankylosing spondylitis. This clonotype was observed a handful of times. Its antigen is currently unknown. The junction does not match germline at one end; this may be a read error. The V gene's germline CDR1 is SEHNR and CDR2 FQNEAQ (reference sequence). This CDR3 spans 11 amino acids. Each TCR beta library was made by quantitative 5'-RACE that incorporated molecular barcodes. TCRdb re-analysed the 5' RACE reads in MiXCR, keeping a single row per CDR3 protein. This table holds some 840,000 distinct CDR3 sequences, 10% to 15% found once. Study-level points and caveats: The authors reported significant enrichment of disease-linked clones in matched ankylosing spondylitis synovial fluid. What seemed typical of ankylosing spondylitis blood was a TCR beta motif built from roughly eight highly homologous variants. A number of the motif variants had already been described in reactive arthritis synovial fluid and blood.

Sequencing used blood, either unsorted or a sorted T cell fraction (not recorded which). This chain connects TRBV7-9 to TRBJ2-5, with D uncertain. The TCR originated in a male donor with ankylosing spondylitis. CDR3: CAIPGGEREDF. The CDR3 nucleotides read TGTGCCATCCCCGGTGGGGAAAGGGAAGACTTC. Looking up the rest from reference TRBV7-9 and TRBJ2-5 gives the full variable domain: DTGVSQNPRHKITKRGQNVTFRCDPISEHNRLYWYRQTLGQGPEFLTYFQNEAQLEKSRLLSDRFSAERPKGSFSTLEIQRTEQGDSAMYLCAIPGGEREDFGPGTRLLVL.